Following are 23 T cell receptor beta chains from one sample sequenced in a study of shared clonotypes between healthy human individuals. Measured with immunoSEQ multiplex PCR; TCRdb has only the in-frame clones, and not every one. The table includes 1.6 million or so clones, roughly 96% detected once. The sample consisted of naive CD4+ T cells sorted from blood. The sample's subset: CD45RA+ positively selected. These receptors originate from a man aged 30 to 45 in good health.

The chain couples TRBV6-5 to TRBJ2-1; no clear D. Germline lookup yields CDR1 MNHEY and CDR2 SVGAGI. The CDR3 length is 11 residues. The germline V and J ends were trimmed by 2 bases and 7 bases, with 3 bases remaining between them. The CDR3 sequence is CASSYQNEQFF. The CDR3 coding sequence is TGTGCCAGCAGTTACCAAAATGAGCAGTTCTTC.

The J gene is TRBJ2-6, the V gene TRBV7-2; no definite D call. V was clipped by 5 bases and J by 0 bases, with 8 bases between them. CDR1 SGHTA and CDR2 FQGNSA come from the germline V gene. The CDR3 is 15 residues long. The CDR3 here is CASSTQLSGANVLTF. In DNA, the CDR3 is TGTGCCAGCAGCACACAGCTCTCTGGGGCCAACGTCCTGACTTTC.

This sequence joins TRBV4-1 and TRBJ1-4; no clear D. CDR1 is MGHRA, CDR2 YSYEKL, per germline. The CDR3 runs 13 residues. V lost 5 bases to trimming and J lost 4 bases, with 8 bases between them. The CDR3 DNA is TGCGCCAGCAGCAAGGCCATTAATGAAAAACTGTTTTTT. Its protein is CASSKAINEKLFF.

The chain uses TRBV12-5 and TRBJ2-2; 12 bases line up with TRBD2. CDR3 length: 18 amino acids. Germline-derived CDR1 and CDR2 are LGHNT and FRNRAP. The V segment lost 0 bases and the J segment 6 bases; nucleotides outside the gene matches: 8. The CDR3 nucleotides are TGTGCTAGTGGTTTGGTAGCTAGCGGGAGGGCCCTGGCCGGGGAGCTGTTTTTT. The encoded protein is CASGLVASGRALAGELFF.

This clone was counted a single time. CDR3 protein: CASSHRPDPFSYEQYF. The CDR3 nucleotides are TGTGCCAGCAGCCATAGGCCGGATCCCTTTTCCTACGAGCAGTACTTC. The gene calls are TRBV5-5 and TRBJ2-7, with D unclear. The CDR3 runs to 16 residues. V was trimmed by 4 bases and J by 1 base, leaving 18 bases between them. Germline CDR1 is SGHKS and CDR2 is YYEKEE (reference sequence).

The CDR3 coding sequence is TGTGCCAGCAGTTTTCGGCAGGGAGGTGACGAGCAGTACTTC. Translating gives CASSFRQGGDEQYF. The rearrangement joins TRBV27 to TRBJ2-7, with D perhaps matching TRBD2 (6 bases). V lost 3 bases and J lost 5, with 14 bases in between. The CDR3 contains 14 residues. Germline V gene lookup returns CDR1 MNHEY and CDR2 SMNVEV (reference sequence).

This chain links TRBV10-3 with TRBJ2-7; a weak D match, TRBD2 (5 bases). The V gene's germline CDR1 is ENHRY and CDR2 SYGVKD. The CDR3 is 15 residues long. Deletions cut 2 bases from V and 5 bases from J, with 16 bases between. In nucleotides, the CDR3 is TGTGCCATCAGTGAGACGCAGGTGGGAGCGGACGAGCAGTACTTC. Residues: CAISETQVGADEQYF.

This clone was seen only once. In DNA, the CDR3 is TGTGCCAGCAGTTTGTCGGGGCTTAGCAATCAGCCCCAGCATTTT. Protein product: CASSLSGLSNQPQHF. The chain joins TRBV27 to TRBJ1-5; D may be TRBD1 (5 bases). CDR1 and CDR2 (germline): MNHEY, SMNVEV (reference sequence). With 3 bases removed from V and 0 bases from J, the gap between germline ends came to 9 bases. The CDR3 has 15 amino acids.

This rearrangement joins TRBV9 to TRBJ2-3; no definite D call. CDR1 and CDR2 (germline): SGDLS, YYNGEE. The CDR3 spans 13 residues. The ends were cut back, 3 bases at V and 2 bases at J, with 7 bases in the middle. CDR3 loop: CASSAISTDTQYF. DNA of the CDR3: TGTGCCAGCAGCGCGATCTCCACAGATACGCAGTATTTT.

The chain employs TRBV11-2 and TRBJ2-1; TRBD1 matches at 9 bases. This CDR3 region has 14 residues. V dropped 5 bases and J dropped 6; count of bases not matched to a gene: 5. CDR1 and CDR2 (germline): SGHAT, FQNNGV. The CDR3 region is CASSARDRVNEQFF. CDR3 bases: TGTGCCAGCAGCGCCCGGGACAGGGTCAATGAGCAGTTCTTC.

On this clone: Distinct nucleotide sequences in the sample also encode this CDR3. This sequence joins TRBV2 and TRBJ2-7; perhaps TRBD1 as D (5 bases). The CDR3 contains 12 residues. Germline assignment: CDR1 SNHLY and CDR2 FYNNEI. V lost 8 bases, J lost 0 bases, and 8 bases lay in between. This CDR3 reads CASGADSYEQYF. Here the CDR3 DNA reads TGTGCCAGCGGGGCGGACTCCTACGAGCAGTACTTC.

On this clone: One junction end disagrees with the germline gene, perhaps due to a read error. This chain joins TRBV11-2 and TRBJ2-6, with D possibly TRBD2 on 5 matching bases. This CDR3 has 16 amino acids. Germline assignment: CDR1 SGHAT and CDR2 FQNNGV. The CDR3: CASSLGGWTGVNVLTF. The CDR3 bases are TGTGCCAGCAGCTTAGGAGGGTGGACCGGGGTCAACGTCCTGACTTTC.

V usage is TRBV10-3 and J usage is TRBJ2-1, with 7 bases lining up with TRBD1. The V gene's germline CDR1 is ENHRY and CDR2 SYGVKD. There are 16 residues in the CDR3. V was clipped by 6 bases and J by 3 bases; unmatched bases: 11. This chain's CDR3 is CAIRRSTGQLYNEQFF. CDR3 coding DNA: TGTGCCATCAGGCGGTCGACGGGACAGCTCTACAATGAGCAGTTCTTC.

V gene TRBV5-1 combines with J gene TRBJ2-3; D call uncertain. There are 14 residues in the CDR3. V was shortened by 4 bases and J by 4 bases, with 13 bases between the two germline ends. The germline CDR1 and CDR2 sequences are SGHRS and YFSETQ. The CDR3, as DNA: TGCGCCAGCAGCCCCCAGCCCTTCCCAGATACGCAGTATTTT. Translating gives CASSPQPFPDTQYF.

This clone was observed a few times. The chain couples TRBV6-1 to TRBJ2-7; 8 bases line up with TRBD1. The CDR3 has 13 amino acids. The junction had 7 bases not matched to a gene; V was cut back by 7 bases and J by 5 bases. CDR1 and CDR2 from the germline V gene are MNHNS and SASEGT. The chain's CDR3 is CASMRTGSHEQYF. CDR3 in DNA: TGTGCCAGCATGAGGACAGGGAGTCACGAGCAGTACTTC.

This chain uses TRBV2 with TRBJ1-2; D is undetermined. V lost 1 base and J 8 bases, leaving 11 bases between the germline ends. The CDR3 extends over 13 amino acids. Germline V CDR1 and CDR2: SNHLY, FYNNEI. For the CDR3, the DNA is TGTGCCAGCAGTGAAGGAGGTAGGGTCGGCTACACCTTC. Protein: CASSEGGRVGYTF.

The rearrangement links TRBV4-3 to TRBJ1-2; 7 bases are shared with TRBD1. J gave up 2 bases and V 3 bases, and 3 bases lay outside the gene matches. This CDR3 region has 14 residues. The germline CDR1 and CDR2 sequences are LGHNA and YSLEER. The DNA for the CDR3 is TGCGCCAGCAGCCATGACAGGGTGAACTATGGCTACACCTTC. Its protein is CASSHDRVNYGYTF.

The rearrangement links TRBV28 to TRBJ2-1; 8 positions agree with TRBD1. V lost 11 bases to trimming and J lost 4 bases; unmatched junction nucleotides: 10. Germline CDR1 and CDR2: MDHEN and SYDVKM. The CDR3 extends over 14 amino acids. DNA of the CDR3: TGTGCCGCGAGGTCGGGACAGGTATACAATGAGCAGTTCTTC. This gives the protein CAARSGQVYNEQFF.

The chain carries TRBV28 and TRBJ2-3; TRBD2 agrees at 9 bases. Per the germline V gene, CDR1 is MDHEN and CDR2 is SYDVKM. The ends lost 4 bases at V and 5 bases at J; junction bases unmatched: 25. This CDR3 region has 21 residues. The CDR3 reads CASSSNQWASGEFEVLDTQYF. CDR3 in DNA: TGTGCCAGCAGTTCTAACCAATGGGCTAGCGGGGAGTTTGAGGTGCTAGATACGCAGTATTTT.

This chain connects TRBV2 to TRBJ2-5; TRBD2 agrees at 7 bases. This CDR3 region has 13 residues. The germline V gene has CDR1 SNHLY and CDR2 FYNNEI. V was pared by 10 bases and J by 5 bases, with 10 bases of the junction left unmatched. This CDR3 reads CANIGLDRETQYF. The CDR3 DNA follows: TGTGCCAACATAGGACTAGATAGGGAGACCCAGTACTTC.

The genes are TRBV11-3 and TRBJ2-2; D may be TRBD2 (6 bases). Per germline, CDR1 SGHNT and CDR2 YENEEA. V gave up 3 bases and J gave up 4 bases, with 12 bases separating them. The CDR3 length is 15 residues. CDR3 in amino acids: CASSFRDGSTGELFF. CDR3 nucleotide sequence: TGTGCCAGCAGCTTCCGGGACGGGAGCACCGGGGAGCTGTTTTTT.

The chain uses TRBV2 and TRBJ2-5; maybe TRBD2 (5 bases). The germline gives CDR1 SNHLY, CDR2 FYNNEI. The CDR3 is 13 residues long. With 7 bases removed from V and 3 bases from J, the gap between germline ends came to 12 bases. The CDR3 sequence: CASTGLLKETQYF. The CDR3 DNA follows: TGTGCCAGCACTGGACTCCTCAAAGAGACCCAGTACTTC.

This chain uses TRBV27 with TRBJ2-1; either TRBD1 or TRBD2 may supply D (5 bases each). Trimming shortened V by 5 bases and J by 7 bases, and 15 bases separated the two germline ends. Germline V gene sequence: CDR1 MNHEY, CDR2 SMNVEV (reference sequence). There are 14 residues in the CDR3. CDR3: CASSPSMGENEQFF. DNA of the CDR3: TGTGCCAGCAGTCCCAGTATGGGGGAAAATGAGCAGTTCTTC.